One sample yielded the 7 T cell receptor beta chains listed below, sequenced in a study of T cell changes during pregnancy in multiple sclerosis. Repertoires were generated with immunoSEQ multiplex PCR, while TCRdb's copy carries only in-frame clones and drops some. The sample gives about 70,000 clones, about nine tenths of which show up once; 0.29% is in the top ten. Sequencing used CD4+ T cells from peripheral blood mononuclear cells, obtained after pregnancy. These receptors were obtained from a female donor with multiple sclerosis, enrolled in a pregnancy study.

The genes are TRBV5-1 and TRBJ1-1, with 8 nucleotides matching TRBD1. V shed 4 bases and J 3 bases; nucleotides not matched to a gene: 5. CDR3 size: 14 residues. In germline, CDR1 is SGHRS, CDR2 YFSETQ. The CDR3 loop reads CASSPDRGHTEAFF. In nucleotides, the CDR3 is TGCGCCAGCAGCCCTGACAGGGGCCACACTGAAGCTTTCTTT.

This chain links TRBV30 with TRBJ1-2; D is perhaps TRBD1 (6 bases). Germline V gene lookup returns CDR1 GTSNPN and CDR2 SVGIG (reference sequence). The germline V and J ends were trimmed by 5 bases and 5 bases, with 15 bases remaining between them. The CDR3 extends over 13 amino acids. The CDR3 DNA reads as TGTGCCTGGGCAGGGGTATTGGAGTATGGCTACACCTTC. Translated, it gives CAWAGVLEYGYTF.

V gene TRBV18 combines with J gene TRBJ2-1, with 7 bases lining up with TRBD1. The CDR3 totals 14 residues. The V gene's germline CDR1 is KGHSH and CDR2 LQKENI. Unmatched junction bases numbered 7, after V lost 2 bases and J lost 9 bases. CDR3 DNA sequence: TGTGCCAGCTCACCAGGGACAGCGAAGCGTGAGCAGTTCTTC. Residues: CASSPGTAKREQFF.

The CDR3 spells CASSLGGFTEAFF. The CDR3 DNA reads TGTGCCAGCAGTTTGGGGGGTTTTACTGAAGCTTTCTTT. This sequence joins TRBV28 and TRBJ1-1, with D perhaps TRBD1 (5 bases). This CDR3 spans 13 amino acids. V lost 3 bases and J 5 bases, leaving 10 bases between the germline ends. Germline V lookup: CDR1 MDHEN, CDR2 SYDVKM.

The chain joins TRBV6-6 to TRBJ2-5; D is perhaps TRBD1 (5 bases). Trimming removed 8 bases from V and 1 base from J, with 11 bases in between. CDR3 length equals 13 residues. Looked up from germline, CDR1 is MNHNY and CDR2 is SVGAGI (reference sequence). CDR3 in amino acids: CASRDSSQETQYF. The CDR3 nucleotides are TGTGCCAGCCGTGACAGTTCCCAAGAGACCCAGTACTTC.

This sequence joins TRBV21-1 and TRBJ1-5; the table names TRBD1, a call not compared with the DNA. TRBV21-1 is noted as a pseudogene. The CDR3 contains 17 residues. CDR3 DNA sequence: TGTGCCAGCAGCAGAAGTGGGTTGGGGCATGATCGTCAGCCCCAGCATTTT. It encodes CASSRSGLGHDRQPQHF.

The genes are TRBV5-1 and TRBJ2-3; 11 nucleotides align to TRBD2. The CDR3 totals 15 residues. Germline trimming cut 2 bases from V and 2 bases from J; bases unmatched to any gene: 1. Germline V lookup: CDR1 SGHRS, CDR2 YFSETQ. The CDR3 sequence: CASSFSGGDTDTQYF. CDR3 bases: TGCGCCAGCAGCTTTAGCGGGGGGGACACAGATACGCAGTATTTT.